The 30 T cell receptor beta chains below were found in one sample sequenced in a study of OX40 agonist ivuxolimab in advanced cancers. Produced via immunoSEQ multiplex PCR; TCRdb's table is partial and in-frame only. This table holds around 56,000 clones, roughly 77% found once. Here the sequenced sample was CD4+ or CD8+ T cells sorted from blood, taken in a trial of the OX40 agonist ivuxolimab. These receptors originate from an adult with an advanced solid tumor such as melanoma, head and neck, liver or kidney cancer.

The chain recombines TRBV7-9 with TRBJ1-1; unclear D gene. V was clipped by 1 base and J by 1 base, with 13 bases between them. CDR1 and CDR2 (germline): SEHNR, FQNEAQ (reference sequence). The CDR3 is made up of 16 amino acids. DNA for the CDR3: TGTGCCAGCAGCTTAGGACACTATTTATCGAACACTGAAGCTTTCTTT. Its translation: CASSLGHYLSNTEAFF. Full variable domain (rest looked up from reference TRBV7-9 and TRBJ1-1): DTGVSQNPRHKITKRGQNVTFRCDPISEHNRLYWYRQTLGQGPEFLTYFQNEAQLEKSRLLSDRFSAERPKGSFSTLEIQRTEQGDSAMYLCASSLGHYLSNTEAFFGQGTRLTVV.

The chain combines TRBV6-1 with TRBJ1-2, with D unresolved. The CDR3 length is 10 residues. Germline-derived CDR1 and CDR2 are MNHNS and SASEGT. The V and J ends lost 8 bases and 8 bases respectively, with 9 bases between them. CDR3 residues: CASGFFGYTF. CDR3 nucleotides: TGTGCCAGCGGGTTCTTCGGCTACACCTTC.

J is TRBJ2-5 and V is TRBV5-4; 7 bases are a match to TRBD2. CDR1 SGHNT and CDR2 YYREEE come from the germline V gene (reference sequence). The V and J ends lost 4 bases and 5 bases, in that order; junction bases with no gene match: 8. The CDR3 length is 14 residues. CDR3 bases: TGTGCCAGCAGCCCCTCGGGGGGTCTGGAGACCCAGTACTTC. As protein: CASSPSGGLETQYF.

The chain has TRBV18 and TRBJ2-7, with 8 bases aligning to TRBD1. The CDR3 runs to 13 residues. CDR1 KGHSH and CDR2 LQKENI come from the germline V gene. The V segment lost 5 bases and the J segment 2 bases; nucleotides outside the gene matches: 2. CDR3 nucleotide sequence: TGTGCCAGCTCAAGGACAGGGACCTACGAGCAGTACTTC. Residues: CASSRTGTYEQYF.

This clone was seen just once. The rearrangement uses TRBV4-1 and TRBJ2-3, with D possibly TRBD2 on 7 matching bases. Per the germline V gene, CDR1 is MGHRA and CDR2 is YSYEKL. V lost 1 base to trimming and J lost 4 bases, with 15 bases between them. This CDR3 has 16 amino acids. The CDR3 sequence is CASSQVRGATPDTQYF. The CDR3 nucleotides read TGCGCCAGCAGCCAAGTCCGGGGGGCGACGCCAGATACGCAGTATTTT.

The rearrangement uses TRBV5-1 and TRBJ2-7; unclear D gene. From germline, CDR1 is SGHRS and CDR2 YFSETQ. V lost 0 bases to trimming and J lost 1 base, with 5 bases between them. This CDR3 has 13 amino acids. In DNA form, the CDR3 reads TGCGCCAGCAGCTTGGATCAATCCTACGAGCAGTACTTC. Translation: CASSLDQSYEQYF.

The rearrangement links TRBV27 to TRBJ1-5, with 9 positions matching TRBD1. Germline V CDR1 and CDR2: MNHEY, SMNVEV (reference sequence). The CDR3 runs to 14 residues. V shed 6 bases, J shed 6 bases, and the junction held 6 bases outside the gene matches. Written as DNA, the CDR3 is TGTGCCAGCAGACTCACAGGGGGCGTTCAGCCCCAGCATTTT. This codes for CASRLTGGVQPQHF.

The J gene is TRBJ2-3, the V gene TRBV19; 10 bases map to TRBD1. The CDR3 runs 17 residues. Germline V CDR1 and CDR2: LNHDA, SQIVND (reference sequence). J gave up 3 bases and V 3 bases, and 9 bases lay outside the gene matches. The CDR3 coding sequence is TGTGCCAGTAGTATGCCCCGACAGGGGGCCGGGACAGATACGCAGTATTTT. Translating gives CASSMPRQGAGTDTQYF.

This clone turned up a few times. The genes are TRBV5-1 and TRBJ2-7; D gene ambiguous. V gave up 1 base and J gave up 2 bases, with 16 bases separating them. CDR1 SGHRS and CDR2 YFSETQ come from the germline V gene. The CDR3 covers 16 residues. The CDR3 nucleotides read TGCGCCAGCAGCTTGTGGCTAACCTCTAGTCCCTACGAGCAGTACTTC. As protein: CASSLWLTSSPYEQYF.

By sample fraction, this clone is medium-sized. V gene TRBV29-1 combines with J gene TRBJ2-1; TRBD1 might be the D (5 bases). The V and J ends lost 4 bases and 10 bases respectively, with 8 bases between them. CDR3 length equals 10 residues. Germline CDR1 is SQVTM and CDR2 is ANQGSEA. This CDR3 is CSVGTWEQFF. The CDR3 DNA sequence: TGCAGCGTTGGGACATGGGAGCAGTTCTTC.

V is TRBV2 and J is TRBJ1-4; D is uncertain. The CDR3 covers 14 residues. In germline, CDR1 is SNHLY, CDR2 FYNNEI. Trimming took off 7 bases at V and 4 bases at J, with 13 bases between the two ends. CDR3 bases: TGTGCCAGCAAGCCCACGGTCCTTAATGAAAAACTGTTTTTT. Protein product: CASKPTVLNEKLFF. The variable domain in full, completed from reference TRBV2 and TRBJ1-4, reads EPEVTQTPSHQVTQMGQEVILRCVPISNHLYFYWYRQILGQKVEFLVSFYNNEISEKSEIFDDQFSVERPDGSNFTLKIRSTKLEDSAMYFCASKPTVLNEKLFFGSGTQLSVL.

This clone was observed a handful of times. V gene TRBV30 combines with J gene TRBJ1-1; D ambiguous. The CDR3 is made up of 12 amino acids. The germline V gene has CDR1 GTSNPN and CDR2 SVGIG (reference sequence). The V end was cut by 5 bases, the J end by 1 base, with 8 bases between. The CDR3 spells CAWCRENTEAFF. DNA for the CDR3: TGTGCCTGGTGTCGTGAGAACACTGAAGCTTTCTTT.

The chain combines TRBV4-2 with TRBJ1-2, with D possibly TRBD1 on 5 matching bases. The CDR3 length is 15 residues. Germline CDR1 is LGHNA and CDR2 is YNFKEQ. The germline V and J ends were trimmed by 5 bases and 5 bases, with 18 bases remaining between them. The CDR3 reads CASSLAAQGGYGYTF. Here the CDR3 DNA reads TGTGCCAGCAGCTTGGCGGCGCAGGGTGGGTATGGCTACACCTTC.

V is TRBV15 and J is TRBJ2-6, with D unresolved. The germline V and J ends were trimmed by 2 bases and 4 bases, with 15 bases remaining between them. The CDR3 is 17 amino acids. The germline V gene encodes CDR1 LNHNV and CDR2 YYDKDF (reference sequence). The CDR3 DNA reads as TGTGCCACCAGCAGATTCGGACGAGAGGACGGGGCCAACGTCCTGACTTTC. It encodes CATSRFGREDGANVLTF.

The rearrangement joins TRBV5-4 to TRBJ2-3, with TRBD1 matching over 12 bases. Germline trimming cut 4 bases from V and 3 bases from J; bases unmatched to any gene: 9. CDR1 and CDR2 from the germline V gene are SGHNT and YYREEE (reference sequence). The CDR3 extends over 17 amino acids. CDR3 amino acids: CASSIGPGQGATDTQYF. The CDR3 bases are TGTGCCAGCAGCATAGGCCCGGGACAGGGGGCGACAGATACGCAGTATTTT.

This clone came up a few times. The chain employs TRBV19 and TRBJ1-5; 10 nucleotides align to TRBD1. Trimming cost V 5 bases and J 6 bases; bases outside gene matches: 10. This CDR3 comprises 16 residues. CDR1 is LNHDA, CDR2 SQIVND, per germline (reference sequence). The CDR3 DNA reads TGTGCCAGTAGTTTTTATGGGGACAGGGGATCTCAGCCCCAGCATTTT. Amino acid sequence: CASSFYGDRGSQPQHF.

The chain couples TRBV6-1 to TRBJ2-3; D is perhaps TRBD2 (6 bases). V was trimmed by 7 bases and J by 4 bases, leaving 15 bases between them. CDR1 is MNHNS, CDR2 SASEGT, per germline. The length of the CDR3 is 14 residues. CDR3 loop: CASKSQRASDTQYF. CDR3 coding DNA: TGTGCCAGCAAGTCGCAGCGGGCCTCAGATACGCAGTATTTT.

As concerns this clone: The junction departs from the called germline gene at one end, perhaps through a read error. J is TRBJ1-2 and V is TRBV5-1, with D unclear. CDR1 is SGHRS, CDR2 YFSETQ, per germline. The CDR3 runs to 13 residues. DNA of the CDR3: TGCGCCAGCAGCTTGGAGGCAATGGGGAGTAGGGCCTTC. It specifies CASSLEAMGSRAF.

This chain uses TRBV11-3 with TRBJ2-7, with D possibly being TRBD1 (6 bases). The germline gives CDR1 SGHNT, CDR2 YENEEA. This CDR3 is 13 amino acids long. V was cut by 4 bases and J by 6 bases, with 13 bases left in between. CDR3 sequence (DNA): TGTGCCAGCAGCTCACAGGGTACGGGCGAGCAGTACTTC. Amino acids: CASSSQGTGEQYF.

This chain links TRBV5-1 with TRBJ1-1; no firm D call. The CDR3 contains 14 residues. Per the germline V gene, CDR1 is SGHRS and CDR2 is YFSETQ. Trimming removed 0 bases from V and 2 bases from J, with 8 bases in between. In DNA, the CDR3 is TGCGCCAGCAGCTTGGCCAATGCTAACACTGAAGCTTTCTTT. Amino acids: CASSLANANTEAFF.

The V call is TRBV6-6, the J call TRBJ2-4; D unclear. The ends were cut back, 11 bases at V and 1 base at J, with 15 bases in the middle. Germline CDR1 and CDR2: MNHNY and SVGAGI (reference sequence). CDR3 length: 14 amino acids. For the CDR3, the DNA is TGTGCCTGTACTTTGGGAATCGCCAAAAACATTCAGTACTTC. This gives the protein CACTLGIAKNIQYF.

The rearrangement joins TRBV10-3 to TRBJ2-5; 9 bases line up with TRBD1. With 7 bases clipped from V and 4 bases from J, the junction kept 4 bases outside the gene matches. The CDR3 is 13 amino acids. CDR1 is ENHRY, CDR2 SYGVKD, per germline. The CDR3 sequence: CAIKVTGGETQYF. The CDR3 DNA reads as TGTGCCATCAAGGTGACAGGGGGAGAGACCCAGTACTTC.

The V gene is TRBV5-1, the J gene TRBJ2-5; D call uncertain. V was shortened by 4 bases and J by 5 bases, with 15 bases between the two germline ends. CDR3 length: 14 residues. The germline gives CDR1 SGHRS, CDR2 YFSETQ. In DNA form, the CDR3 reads TGCGCCAGCAGCCGGCGCTGGGGTAGGGAGACCCAGTACTTC. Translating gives CASSRRWGRETQYF.

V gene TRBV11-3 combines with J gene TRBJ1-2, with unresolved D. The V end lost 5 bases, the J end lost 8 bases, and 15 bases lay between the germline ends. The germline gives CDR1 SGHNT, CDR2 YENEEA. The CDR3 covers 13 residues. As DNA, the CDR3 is TGTGCCAGCAGCGGGGTCGGAGGTGGGGGCTACACCTTC. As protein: CASSGVGGGGYTF.

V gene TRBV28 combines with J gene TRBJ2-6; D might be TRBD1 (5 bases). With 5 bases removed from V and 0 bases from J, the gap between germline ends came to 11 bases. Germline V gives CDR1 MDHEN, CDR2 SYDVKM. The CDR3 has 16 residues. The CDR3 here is CASSISGFSGANVLTF. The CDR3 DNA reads TGTGCCAGCAGTATTTCAGGGTTCTCTGGGGCCAACGTCCTGACTTTC. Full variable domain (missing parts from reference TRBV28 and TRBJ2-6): DVKVTQSSRYLVKRTGEKVFLECVQDMDHENMFWYRQDPGLGLRLIYFSYDVKMKEKGDIPEGYSVSREKKERFSLILESASTNQTSMYLCASSISGFSGANVLTFGAGSRLTVL.

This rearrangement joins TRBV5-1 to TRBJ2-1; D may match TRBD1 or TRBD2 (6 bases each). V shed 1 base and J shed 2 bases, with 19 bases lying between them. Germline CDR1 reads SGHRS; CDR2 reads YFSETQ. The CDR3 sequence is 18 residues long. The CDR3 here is CASSLSNGGLVAYNEQFF. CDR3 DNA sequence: TGCGCCAGCAGCTTGTCAAATGGGGGGCTTGTCGCCTACAATGAGCAGTTCTTC.

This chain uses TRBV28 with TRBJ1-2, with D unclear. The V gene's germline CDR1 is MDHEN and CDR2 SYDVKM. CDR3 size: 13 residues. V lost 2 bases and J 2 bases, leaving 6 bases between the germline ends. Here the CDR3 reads CASSLELNYGYTF. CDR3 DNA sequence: TGTGCCAGCAGTTTAGAACTAAACTATGGCTACACCTTC.

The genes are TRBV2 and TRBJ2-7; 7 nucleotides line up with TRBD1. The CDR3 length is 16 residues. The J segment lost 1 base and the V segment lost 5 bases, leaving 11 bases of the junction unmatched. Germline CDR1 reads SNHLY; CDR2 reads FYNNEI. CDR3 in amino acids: CASSQTGMVRSYEQYF. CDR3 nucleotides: TGTGCCAGCAGTCAGACAGGGATGGTAAGGTCCTACGAGCAGTACTTC.

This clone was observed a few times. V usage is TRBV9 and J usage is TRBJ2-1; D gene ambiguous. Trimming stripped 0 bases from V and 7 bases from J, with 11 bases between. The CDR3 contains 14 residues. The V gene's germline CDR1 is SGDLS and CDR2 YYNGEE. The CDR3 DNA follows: TGTGCCAGCAGCGTAGGGGATCTGGGAAATGAGCAGTTCTTC. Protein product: CASSVGDLGNEQFF.

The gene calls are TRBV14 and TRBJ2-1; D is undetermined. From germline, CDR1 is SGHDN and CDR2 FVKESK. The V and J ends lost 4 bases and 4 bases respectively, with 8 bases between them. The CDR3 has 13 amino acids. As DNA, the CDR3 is TGTGCCAGCAGCCCCGATGGGTACAATGAGCAGTTCTTC. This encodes CASSPDGYNEQFF.